Sequencing of this T cell receptor beta chain was carried out in a study of blood T cell repertoires in COVID-19. Study in general: The analysed material was cDNA or gDNA that came from T cells, B-cell-depleted T cells, or PBMCs.

CDR3 size: 17 residues. In germline, CDR1 is MNHNS, CDR2 SASEGT. The V and J ends lost 3 bases and 4 bases, in that order; junction bases with no gene match: 9. As handled by the study authors: Estimated nucleated cell counts came from reference gene primer amplification. Sequencing used immunoSEQ multiplex PCR; TCRdb keeps in-frame clones, though not all of them. The D gene and trimming were derived from the DNA, and the V and J assignments and clone size from that table. In the table there are 200,000 to 300,000 clones, around four fifths of which are singletons. Material for sequencing was peripheral blood. The rearrangement joins TRBV6-1 to TRBJ1-2; 12 positions match TRBD1. This TCR derives from a woman aged 55-75 years with active or convalescent COVID-19. CDR3 protein: CASSDIPGTGGIYGYTF. DNA of the CDR3: TGTGCCAGCAGTGATATCCCCGGGACAGGGGGCATCTATGGCTACACCTTC.